A single sample gave rise to the 7 T cell receptor beta chains below, sequenced in a study of Ad26.COV2.S vaccination and SARS-CoV-2 variants. The method was immunoSEQ multiplex PCR; TCRdb's version includes in-frame clones alone and lacks a portion of them. The data contain some 240,000 clones, 70% to 90% of them singletons. Indicated treatment: around 19 received Ad26.COV2.S at low or high dose, single or two shots; about 5 received placebo; per-sample allocation not given. The samples were gathered on day 63 after the first injection of vaccine or placebo. The source was peripheral blood, collected in a trial of Ad26.COV2.S vaccine versus placebo. The receptor set was obtained from a person aged 18 to 59 who received the Ad26.COV2.S COVID-19 vaccine or a placebo.

The chain has TRBV9 and TRBJ2-1, with D possibly called TRBD1 or TRBD2 (5 bases each). CDR1 is SGDLS and CDR2 is YYNGEE in the germline V gene. With 4 bases removed from V and 7 bases from J, the gap between germline ends came to 15 bases. This CDR3 region has 14 residues. CDR3 in amino acids: CASSPVGGSNEQFF. As DNA, the CDR3 is TGTGCCAGCAGCCCCGTTGGGGGTAGTAATGAGCAGTTCTTC. The entire variable domain, with the rest obtained from reference TRBV9 and TRBJ2-1, is as follows: DSGVTQTPKHLITATGQRVTLRCSPRSGDLSVYWYQQSLDQGLQFLIQYYNGEERAKGNILERFSAQQFPDLHSELNLSSLELGDSALYFCASSPVGGSNEQFFGPGTRLTVL.

The V call is TRBV7-2, the J call TRBJ1-2; 7 nucleotides line up with TRBD1. CDR3 length: 14 residues. The germline V gene encodes CDR1 SGHTA and CDR2 FQGNSA. Trimming removed 5 bases from V and 4 bases from J; junction bases left unmatched: 7. The CDR3 protein is CASSPRTGVYGYTF. The CDR3 bases are TGTGCCAGCAGCCCCCGCACAGGGGTCTATGGCTACACCTTC.

The chain uses TRBV19 and TRBJ1-1, with D possibly being TRBD1 (5 bases). Germline loops: CDR1 LNHDA, CDR2 SQIVND (reference sequence). Trimming shortened V by 6 bases and J by 3 bases, and 11 bases separated the two germline ends. The CDR3 covers 13 residues. The CDR3 DNA reads TGTGCCAGTAGAGGTCGGGGGGACACTGAAGCTTTCTTT. This translates into CASRGRGDTEAFF.

The chain carries TRBV30 and TRBJ1-5; weak D call: TRBD1 (6 bases). CDR1 GTSNPN and CDR2 SVGIG come from the germline V gene (reference sequence). The CDR3 extends over 13 amino acids. Trimming pared 2 bases from V and 1 base from J, leaving 6 bases between. CDR3 DNA: TGTGCCTGGAGTACAGGGAGCAATCAGCCCCAGCATTTT. Its translation: CAWSTGSNQPQHF.

The rearrangement links TRBV3-1 (or the pseudogene TRBV3-2) to TRBJ1-6; D not certain. V was shortened by 11 bases and J by 3 bases, with 11 bases between the two germline ends. The CDR3 totals 13 residues. CDR1 and CDR2 (germline): LGHDT, YNNKEL (reference sequence). CDR3 sequence (DNA): TGTGCCTCGCGGGGTAACTATAATTCACCCCTCCACTTT. This gives the protein CASRGNYNSPLHF.

The chain uses TRBV27 and TRBJ2-1, with D uncertain. CDR1 and CDR2 (germline): MNHEY, SMNVEV (reference sequence). The CDR3 is 13 residues long. V lost 2 bases, J lost 5 bases, and 7 bases lay in between. The chain's CDR3 is CASSLVVDNEQFF. CDR3 in DNA: TGTGCCAGCAGTTTAGTGGTAGACAATGAGCAGTTCTTC.

V is TRBV5-6 and J is TRBJ2-5, with 10 bases lining up with TRBD2. The CDR3 runs 14 residues. Trimming at V came to 4 bases and at J to 5 bases, leaving 5 bases not matched to a gene. The germline V gene has CDR1 SGHDT and CDR2 YYEEEE. For the CDR3, the DNA is TGTGCCAGCAGCCCGGGACTAGCGACGGAGACCCAGTACTTC. Protein product: CASSPGLATETQYF. Full variable domain (outside the CDR3, taken from reference TRBV5-6 and TRBJ2-5): DAGVTQSPTHLIKTRGQQVTLRCSPKSGHDTVSWYQQALGQGPQFIFQYYEEEERQRGNFPDRFSGHQFPNYSSELNVNALLLGDSALYLCASSPGLATETQYFGPGTRLLVL.